Shown below are 28 T cell receptor beta chains from a single sample sequenced in a study of T cells expressing NK-cell markers. TCRdb reprocessed the 5' RACE reads and reports one entry per CDR3 protein, with no DNA. The repertoire shows some 460,000 distinct CDR3 sequences; the top ten hold more than 1.4%. Sequenced material: blood T cells: a sorted CD56 or NKG2C T cell subset, CD4+ or CD8+ T cells, or bulk PBMC T cells (not recorded which). The receptors here all came from a woman in her fifties or sixties in good health.

V and J are TRBV9 and TRBJ1-1; as DNA is missing, the TRBD1 call by TCRdb cannot be tested. Per germline, CDR1 SGDLS and CDR2 YYNGEE. The CDR3 sequence is 18 residues long. The CDR3 here is CASSEALTGGVGNTEAFF.

The gene calls are TRBV7-9 and TRBJ2-1; TCRdb lists TRBD2, though no DNA is available to test this call. The germline CDR1 and CDR2 sequences are SEHNR and FQNEAQ (reference sequence). The CDR3 sequence is 17 residues long. The CDR3 loop is CASSFWEGTRRYNEQFF.

The chain couples TRBV27 to TRBJ2-5; with no DNA, the TCRdb D assignment of TRBD1 cannot be verified. In germline, CDR1 is MNHEY, CDR2 SMNVEV (reference sequence). The CDR3 extends over 13 amino acids. CDR3 residues: CASRRQAGETQYF.

The CDR3 loop is CASKRGSRQTGELFF. V is TRBV28 and J is TRBJ2-2; TCRdb lists TRBD1, though no DNA is available to test this call. From germline, CDR1 is MDHEN and CDR2 SYDVKM. The CDR3 covers 15 residues.

The chain is built from TRBV12-3 or TRBV12-4 and TRBJ2-6; TCRdb lists TRBD2, though no DNA is available to test this call. The CDR3 is 18 amino acids. CDR3 sequence reads: CASSFLAGGFSGANVLTF.

This chain links TRBV12-3 or TRBV12-4 with TRBJ2-1; TCRdb lists TRBD2, though no DNA is available to test this call. The CDR3 is made up of 16 amino acids. The CDR3: CASSFMGGRASWEQFF.

The chain uses TRBV7-3 and TRBJ2-1; TCRdb's D call of TRBD1 is untestable without DNA. The CDR3 spans 14 residues. CDR1 SGHTA and CDR2 FQGTGA come from the germline V gene. The CDR3 is CASRGQGAQNEQFF.

V is TRBV4-1 and J is TRBJ2-2; TCRdb calls TRBD2, which cannot be checked without DNA. This CDR3 has 18 amino acids. Germline CDR1 MGHRA, CDR2 YSYEKL. The CDR3 protein is CASSQDILAGVNTGELFF.

The chain links TRBV10-2 to TRBJ2-5; TCRdb reports TRBD1, a call that lacks DNA to check it against. The germline CDR1 and CDR2 sequences are WSHSY and SAAADI. The CDR3 extends over 15 amino acids. CDR3 amino acids: CASSETGRDDETQYF.

The rearrangement joins TRBV29-1 to TRBJ1-2. Per the germline V gene, CDR1 is SQVTM and CDR2 is ANQGSEA. The CDR3 has 14 amino acids. The CDR3 protein is CSVDHSAANYGYTF.

The chain combines TRBV6-5 with TRBJ2-3; TCRdb returns TRBD1, unconfirmable since there is no DNA. Germline loops: CDR1 MNHEY, CDR2 SVGAGI. The CDR3 loop spans 16 amino acids. The CDR3 loop reads CASSYGRGLGTDTQYF.

This sequence joins TRBV20-1 and TRBJ2-3. CDR3 length equals 15 residues. Germline-derived CDR1 and CDR2 are DFQATT and SNEGSKA (reference sequence). Here the CDR3 reads CSASGEVASTDTQYF.

The V call is TRBV7-8, the J call TRBJ1-5. Germline CDR1 reads SGHVS; CDR2 reads FQNEAQ. The CDR3 is 14 amino acids. CDR3 amino acids: CASSLAVGLEPQHF.

The genes are TRBV12-3 or TRBV12-4 and TRBJ1-2. CDR3 size: 13 residues. The CDR3 sequence is CASSLAQGYGYTF.

The chain employs TRBV19 and TRBJ2-2; the D call of TRBD1 rests on TCRdb alone, since no DNA is present to check it. The CDR3 contains 14 residues. Germline V gives CDR1 LNHDA, CDR2 SQIVND (reference sequence). CDR3 in amino acids: CASSVRGDTGELFF.

The rearrangement joins TRBV4-1 to TRBJ2-5; TCRdb indicates TRBD2, and absent DNA this call remains unverified. Germline loops: CDR1 MGHRA, CDR2 YSYEKL. This CDR3 comprises 15 residues. This CDR3 reads CASSPSGLATETQYF.

The chain links TRBV3-1 to TRBJ2-1. CDR1 and CDR2 (germline): LGHDT, YNNKEL (reference sequence). The CDR3 has 17 residues. The CDR3 protein is CASSAKPTGGPYNEQFF.

The chain is built from TRBV5-5 and TRBJ1-3. From germline, CDR1 is SGHKS and CDR2 YYEKEE (reference sequence). This CDR3 has 17 residues. The CDR3 loop reads CASSLAGTSNSGNTIYF.

The CDR3 region is CASSHRGRGHNSPLHF. The chain has TRBV14 and TRBJ1-6. This CDR3 has 16 amino acids. Germline loops: CDR1 SGHDN, CDR2 FVKESK.

J is TRBJ2-2 and V is TRBV14; as DNA is missing, the TRBD1 call by TCRdb cannot be tested. Germline V gene data show CDR1 as SGHDN and CDR2 as FVKESK. The CDR3 spans 17 residues. CDR3 sequence: CASSQDLSRGRAGELFF.

This chain joins TRBV3-1 and TRBJ2-1. The V gene's germline CDR1 is LGHDT and CDR2 YNNKEL (reference sequence). The CDR3 spans 13 residues. The CDR3 reads CASSQGYYNEQFF.

V is TRBV12-5 and J is TRBJ2-7; TCRdb lists TRBD2, though no DNA is available to test this call. Germline V gene lookup returns CDR1 LGHNT and CDR2 FRNRAP. This CDR3 spans 14 amino acids. CDR3 protein: CASGVSGNAYEQYF.

The V call is TRBV7-2, the J call TRBJ1-1; TCRdb returns TRBD1, unconfirmable since there is no DNA. Germline assignment: CDR1 SGHTA and CDR2 FQGNSA. This CDR3 spans 15 amino acids. CDR3 sequence reads: CASSLSGHWITEAFF. Drawing the rest from reference TRBV7-2 and TRBJ1-1, the complete variable domain is GAGVSQSPSNKVTEKGKDVELRCDPISGHTALYWYRQSLGQGLEFLIYFQGNSAPDKSGLPSDRFSAERTGGSVSTLTIQRTQQEDSAVYLCASSLSGHWITEAFFGQGTRLTVV.

The V call is TRBV4-1, the J call TRBJ1-6. CDR3 length: 13 residues. Germline V lookup: CDR1 MGHRA, CDR2 YSYEKL. The CDR3 sequence: CASSQESWSPLHF.

This sequence joins TRBV4-1 and TRBJ2-3; lacking DNA, the TRBD2 call made by TCRdb goes unchecked. This CDR3 comprises 19 residues. CDR1 is MGHRA and CDR2 is YSYEKL in the germline V gene. CDR3 loop: CASSQDPPPAGGQADTQYF.

The J gene is TRBJ1-2, the V gene TRBV29-1; lacking DNA, the TRBD1 call made by TCRdb goes unchecked. This CDR3 has 12 amino acids. The germline V gene has CDR1 SQVTM and CDR2 ANQGSEA. CDR3: CSVTTGMGGYTF.

The rearrangement links TRBV6-5 to TRBJ2-3; TCRdb outputs TRBD2, but without DNA this stays unchecked. The germline gives CDR1 MNHEY, CDR2 SVGAGI. The CDR3 loop spans 16 amino acids. CDR3 sequence reads: CASRRDPGLATDTQYF.

The chain carries TRBV3-1 and TRBJ1-2; the D gene TCRdb calls, TRBD1, cannot be checked with no DNA. The germline gives CDR1 LGHDT, CDR2 YNNKEL (reference sequence). The CDR3 is 13 residues long. The CDR3: CASSQGPEAGYTF.